Shown below are 6 T cell receptor beta chains from a single sample sequenced in a study of CD8 T cells in ankylosing spondylitis. Using its own MiXCR run on the 5' RACE reads, TCRdb lists one record per CDR3 protein. The sample records about 35,000 distinct CDR3 sequences, roughly 3% being singletons. What was sequenced was blood, either unsorted or a sorted T cell fraction (not recorded which). These receptors originate from a male donor with ankylosing spondylitis or in good health (not recorded which).

At least ten counts were recorded for this clonotype. The chain recombines TRBV9 with TRBJ1-6, with D possibly being TRBD1 (6 bases). The germline CDR1 and CDR2 sequences are SGDLS and YYNGEE. Trimming stripped 0 bases from V and 9 bases from J, with 19 bases between. This CDR3 has 17 residues. CDR3 sequence: CASSVGSQGGRRSPLHF. CDR3 bases: TGTGCCAGCAGCGTAGGATCACAAGGGGGTAGACGTTCACCCCTCCACTTT.

This clonotype was detected ten times or more. CDR3 sequence: CASSVGRWFANTGELFF. As DNA, the CDR3 is TGTGCCAGCAGCGTAGGGCGGTGGTTCGCGAACACCGGGGAGCTGTTTTTT. The genes are TRBV9 and TRBJ2-2; D is unresolved. Germline lookup yields CDR1 SGDLS and CDR2 YYNGEE. CDR3 size: 17 residues. Between the trimmed V and J ends, which lost 0 bases and 0 bases, there was a span of 12 bases.

Ten or more counts support this clonotype. This chain links TRBV9 with TRBJ2-3, with 9 bases identical to TRBD2. CDR3 length equals 16 residues. The trim removed 3 bases at V and 2 bases at J, leaving 7 bases unmatched. CDR1 and CDR2 from the germline V gene are SGDLS and YYNGEE. CDR3 loop: CASSGVAGALTDTQYF. Written as DNA, the CDR3 is TGTGCCAGCAGCGGAGTAGCGGGGGCCCTCACAGATACGCAGTATTTT. The variable domain in full, with the rest retrieved from reference TRBV9 and TRBJ2-3, is DSGVTQTPKHLITATGQRVTLRCSPRSGDLSVYWYQQSLDQGLQFLIQYYNGEERAKGNILERFSAQQFPDLHSELNLSSLELGDSALYFCASSGVAGALTDTQYFGPGTRLTVL.

This clonotype was seen ten or more times. The rearrangement joins TRBV9 to TRBJ2-5, with D possibly being TRBD1 or TRBD2 (5 bases each). V was clipped by 4 bases and J by 0 bases, with 13 bases between them. This CDR3 comprises 15 residues. In germline, CDR1 is SGDLS, CDR2 YYNGEE. As DNA, the CDR3 is TGTGCCAGCAGCCCGGGACGGCTGTACCAAGAGACCCAGTACTTC. Encoded protein: CASSPGRLYQETQYF.

This clonotype was recorded at least ten times. The rearrangement joins TRBV9 to TRBJ2-3, with 8 positions matching TRBD1. Germline V gene data show CDR1 as SGDLS and CDR2 as YYNGEE. The CDR3 loop spans 16 amino acids. Trimming removed 4 bases from V and 0 bases from J; junction bases left unmatched: 7. CDR3 nucleotides: TGTGCCAGCAGCCAAACGACAGGGGTGAGCACAGATACGCAGTATTTT. It is translated as CASSQTTGVSTDTQYF.

This clonotype was seen ten or more times. The chain recombines TRBV9 with TRBJ1-1, with 9 bases matching TRBD1. The CDR3 is 15 amino acids. Unmatched junction bases numbered 5, after V lost 4 bases and J lost 1 base. Germline V gene data show CDR1 as SGDLS and CDR2 as YYNGEE. The CDR3 sequence: CASSLQGAANTEAFF. Written as DNA, the CDR3 is TGTGCCAGCAGCTTACAGGGGGCTGCGAACACTGAAGCTTTCTTT.